This TCR beta chain emerged from a study of cytomegalovirus exposure and HLA in healthy donors. V trimming: 4 bases; J trimming: 1 base; junction bases outside the gene matches: 6. This CDR3 region has 17 residues. Germline values: CDR1 SGHNT, CDR2 YYREEE (reference sequence). PCR employed 60 Vbeta and 13 Jbeta primers. The repertoire was sequenced with immunoSEQ multiplex PCR; TCRdb's copy has only in-frame clones and lacks some. This listing includes 60,000 to 75,000 clones. The receptor was isolated from a young woman in good health and CMV-seronegative. Sequencing input: PBMCs. The chain combines TRBV5-4 with TRBJ2-6; 9 bases align to TRBD1. The CDR3 loop reads CASSPVGTGSGANVLTF. CDR3 DNA sequence: TGTGCCAGCAGCCCGGTAGGGACAGGGTCTGGGGCCAACGTCCTGACTTTC.